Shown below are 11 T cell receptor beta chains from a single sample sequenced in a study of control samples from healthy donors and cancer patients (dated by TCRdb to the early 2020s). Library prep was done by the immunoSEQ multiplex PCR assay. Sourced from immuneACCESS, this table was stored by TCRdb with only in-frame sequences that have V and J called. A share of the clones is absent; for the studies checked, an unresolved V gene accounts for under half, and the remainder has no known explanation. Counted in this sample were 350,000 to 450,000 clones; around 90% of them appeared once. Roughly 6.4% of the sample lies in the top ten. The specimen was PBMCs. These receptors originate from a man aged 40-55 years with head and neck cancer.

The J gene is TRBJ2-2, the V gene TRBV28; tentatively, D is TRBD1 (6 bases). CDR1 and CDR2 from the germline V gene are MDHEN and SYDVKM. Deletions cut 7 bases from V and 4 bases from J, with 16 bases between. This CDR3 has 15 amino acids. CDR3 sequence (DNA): TGTGCCAGCATCGAAGGGGGATTTACCACCGGGGAGCTGTTTTTT. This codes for CASIEGGFTTGELFF.

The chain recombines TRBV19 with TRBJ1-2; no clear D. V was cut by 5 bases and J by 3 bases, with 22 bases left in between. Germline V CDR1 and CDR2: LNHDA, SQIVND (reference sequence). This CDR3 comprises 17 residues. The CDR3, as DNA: TGTGCCAGTAGTGTGTCTCCAAACCAGCTGCTAGACTATGGCTACACCTTC. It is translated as CASSVSPNQLLDYGYTF.

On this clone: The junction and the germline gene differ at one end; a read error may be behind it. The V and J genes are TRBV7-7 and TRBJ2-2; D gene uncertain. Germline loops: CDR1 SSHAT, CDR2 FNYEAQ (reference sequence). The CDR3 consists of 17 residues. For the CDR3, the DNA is TGTGCTAGCAGCTTAGATGGTGCATTCGCGAACACCGGGGAGCTGTTTTTT. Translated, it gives CASSLDGAFANTGELFF.

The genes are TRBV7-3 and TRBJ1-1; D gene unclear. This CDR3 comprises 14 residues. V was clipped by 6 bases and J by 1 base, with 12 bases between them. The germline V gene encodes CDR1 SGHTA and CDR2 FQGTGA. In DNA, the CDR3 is TGTGCCAGCAGTCCCACAGTAGGGAACACTGAAGCTTTCTTT. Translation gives CASSPTVGNTEAFF.

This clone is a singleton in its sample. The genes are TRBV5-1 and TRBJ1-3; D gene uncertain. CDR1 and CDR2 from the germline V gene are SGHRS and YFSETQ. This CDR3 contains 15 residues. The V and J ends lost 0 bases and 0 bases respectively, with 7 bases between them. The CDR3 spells CASSLVGSSGNTIYF. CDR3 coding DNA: TGCGCCAGCAGCTTGGTGGGGAGCTCTGGAAACACCATATATTTT.

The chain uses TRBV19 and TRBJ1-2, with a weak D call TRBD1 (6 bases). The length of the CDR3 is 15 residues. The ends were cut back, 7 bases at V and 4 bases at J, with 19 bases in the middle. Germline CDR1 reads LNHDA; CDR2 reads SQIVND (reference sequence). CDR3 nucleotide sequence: TGTGCCAGTACCCTGGGACCGAGGGGGGTCTATGGCTACACCTTC. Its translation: CASTLGPRGVYGYTF.

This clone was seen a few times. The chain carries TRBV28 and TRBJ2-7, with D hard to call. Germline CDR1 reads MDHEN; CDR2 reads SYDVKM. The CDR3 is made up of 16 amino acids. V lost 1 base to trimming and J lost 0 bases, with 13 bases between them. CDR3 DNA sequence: TGTGCCAGCAGTTTATTCCGAGACGGGTTCTCCTACGAGCAGTACTTC. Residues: CASSLFRDGFSYEQYF.

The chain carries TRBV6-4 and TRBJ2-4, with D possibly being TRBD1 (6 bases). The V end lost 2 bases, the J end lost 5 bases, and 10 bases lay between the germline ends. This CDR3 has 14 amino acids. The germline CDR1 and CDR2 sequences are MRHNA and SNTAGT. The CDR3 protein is CASSDGTGQNIQYF. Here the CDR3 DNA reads TGTGCCAGCAGTGACGGTACAGGGCAAAACATTCAGTACTTC.

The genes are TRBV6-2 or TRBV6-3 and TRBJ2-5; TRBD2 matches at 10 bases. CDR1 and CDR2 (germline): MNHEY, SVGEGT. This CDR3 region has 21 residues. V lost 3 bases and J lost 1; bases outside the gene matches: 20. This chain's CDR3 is CASSYVHLLRTSGMAQETQYF. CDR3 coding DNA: TGTGCCAGCAGTTATGTACACCTTTTAAGGACTAGCGGAATGGCCCAAGAGACCCAGTACTTC.

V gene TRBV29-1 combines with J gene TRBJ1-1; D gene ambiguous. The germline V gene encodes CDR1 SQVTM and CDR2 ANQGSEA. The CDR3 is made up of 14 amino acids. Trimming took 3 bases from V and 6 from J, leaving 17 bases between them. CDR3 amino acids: CSVDRFAGNAEAFF. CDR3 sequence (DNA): TGCAGCGTTGATCGCTTTGCGGGAAACGCTGAAGCTTTCTTT.

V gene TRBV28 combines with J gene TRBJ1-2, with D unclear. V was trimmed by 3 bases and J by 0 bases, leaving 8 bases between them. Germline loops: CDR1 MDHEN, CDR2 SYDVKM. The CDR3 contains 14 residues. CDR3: CASSLVQTNYGYTF. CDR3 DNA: TGTGCCAGCAGTTTGGTCCAGACTAACTATGGCTACACCTTC.